Each of the 10 T cell receptor beta chains below was sequenced from the same sample in a study of cytomegalovirus exposure and HLA in healthy donors. TCRdb keeps only in-frame clones here, not all; method: immunoSEQ multiplex PCR. The sample records hundreds of thousands of clones, roughly nine tenths being singletons. The sample taken for sequencing was PBMCs. Every receptor here comes from a man aged 18 to 30 in good health and CMV-seropositive.

The J gene is TRBJ2-1, the V gene TRBV29-1; D remains ambiguous. CDR1 and CDR2 from the germline V gene are SQVTM and ANQGSEA. The CDR3 loop spans 12 amino acids. V shed 4 bases and J shed 3 bases, with 7 bases lying between them. CDR3 DNA: TGCAGCGTTGGTGGCTTCTACAATGAGCAGTTCTTC. Its translation: CSVGGFYNEQFF.

The chain is built from TRBV14 and TRBJ1-2; no reliable D call. Germline CDR1 and CDR2: SGHDN and FVKESK. Between the trimmed V and J ends, which lost 3 bases and 4 bases, there was a span of 12 bases. The CDR3 length is 14 residues. CDR3 sequence reads: CASSQWGFTYGYTF. As DNA, the CDR3 is TGTGCCAGCAGCCAGTGGGGTTTTACCTATGGCTACACCTTC.

The chain carries TRBV7-9 and TRBJ2-7; TRBD2 is a possible D gene (6 bases). In germline, CDR1 is SEHNR, CDR2 FQNEAQ (reference sequence). The CDR3 contains 11 residues. CDR3 in DNA: TGTGTCGCCGGGAGCTCCTACGAGCAGTACTTC. Translation gives CVAGSSYEQYF.

This chain links TRBV5-4 with TRBJ1-4, with TRBD1 identical over 7 bases. The CDR3 runs to 15 residues. V lost 2 bases, J lost 5 bases, and 6 bases stayed unmatched. CDR1 is SGHNT and CDR2 is YYREEE in the germline V gene (reference sequence). The CDR3 region is CASSLAGGSNEKLFF. The CDR3 coding sequence is TGTGCCAGCAGCTTAGCAGGGGGGTCGAATGAAAAACTGTTTTTT.

The genes are TRBV15 and TRBJ2-1; D possibly uses TRBD1 or TRBD2 (5 bases each). The germline V and J ends were trimmed by 0 bases and 0 bases, with 9 bases remaining between them. Germline V CDR1 and CDR2: LNHNV, YYDKDF (reference sequence). The CDR3 runs to 16 residues. DNA for the CDR3: TGTGCCACCAGCAGAGATCTGGGGACCTCCTACAATGAGCAGTTCTTC. It codes for CATSRDLGTSYNEQFF.

In its sample, this clone was seen a few times. V and J are TRBV2 and TRBJ1-5, with TRBD1 identical over 9 bases. V lost 7 bases, J lost 0 bases, and 4 bases stayed unmatched. Germline V gives CDR1 SNHLY, CDR2 FYNNEI. The CDR3 length is 15 residues. The CDR3 DNA sequence: TGTGCCAGCACCGGGACAGGGAGTAGCAATCAGCCCCAGCATTTT. Its translation is CASTGTGSSNQPQHF.

The rearrangement joins TRBV5-4 to TRBJ2-7; 8 bases match TRBD2. Germline V CDR1 and CDR2: SGHNT, YYREEE (reference sequence). The CDR3 runs to 16 residues. The V and J ends lost 3 bases and 0 bases, in that order; junction bases with no gene match: 8. The CDR3 nucleotides are TGTGCCAGCAGCTGGGGAGCGGGAGAGCTCTCCTACGAGCAGTACTTC. As protein: CASSWGAGELSYEQYF.

The chain is built from TRBV27 and TRBJ2-5; 10 bases match TRBD2. Per germline, CDR1 MNHEY and CDR2 SMNVEV (reference sequence). This CDR3 has 16 amino acids. J was trimmed by 1 base and V by 4 bases; bases with no gene match: 6. DNA of the CDR3: TGTGCCAGCAGTTCTCTAGCGGGAGTTCCCCAAGAGACCCAGTACTTC. This codes for CASSSLAGVPQETQYF.

This chain connects TRBV19 to TRBJ1-2; D uncertain. CDR3 size: 11 residues. Germline lookup yields CDR1 LNHDA and CDR2 SQIVND (reference sequence). Trimming cost V 3 bases and J 5 bases, with 4 bases left between them. Here the CDR3 DNA reads TGTGCCAGTAGTATCCGTTATGGCTACACCTTC. Residues: CASSIRYGYTF. Looking up the rest from reference TRBV19 and TRBJ1-2 gives the full variable domain: DGGITQSPKYLFRKEGQNVTLSCEQNLNHDAMYWYRQDPGQGLRLIYYSQIVNDFQKGDIAEGYSVSREKKESFPLTVTSAQKNPTAFYLCASSIRYGYTFGSGTRLTVV.

The gene calls are TRBV27 and TRBJ2-7; TRBD1 matches at 9 bases. Unmatched junction bases numbered 6, after V lost 6 bases and J lost 6 bases. CDR1 MNHEY and CDR2 SMNVEV come from the germline V gene (reference sequence). This CDR3 contains 13 residues. DNA of the CDR3: TGTGCCAGCAGACTCGGGACAGGGCGCGAGCAGTACTTC. It specifies CASRLGTGREQYF.